The 9 T cell receptor beta chains below all came from one sample that was sequenced in a study of cytomegalovirus exposure and HLA in healthy donors. Primers: 60 Vbeta forward and 13 Jbeta reverse. Only in-frame clones appear in the TCRdb table, and some are missing; sequencing was by immunoSEQ multiplex PCR. The sample lists over 150,000 clones; over 65% were seen once. Sequencing was performed on PBMCs. These receptor sequences come from a woman aged 40 to 49 in good health and CMV-seronegative.

The chain combines TRBV7-8 with TRBJ2-3, with 8 bases aligning to TRBD1. CDR1 is SGHVS, CDR2 FQNEAQ, per germline. V lost 5 bases and J lost 11; bases outside the gene matches: 24. The length of the CDR3 is 18 residues. CDR3: CASSPIRGTGPRVIGQYF. CDR3 nucleotide sequence: TGTGCCAGCAGCCCAATTAGAGGGACAGGCCCCCGAGTTATAGGGCAGTATTTT.

This chain connects TRBV6-1 to TRBJ2-7, with 7 positions matching TRBD1. The CDR3 totals 13 residues. Per germline, CDR1 MNHNS and CDR2 SASEGT. After removal of 5 bases from V and 1 base from J, the junction contained 2 bases not matched to a gene. CDR3 sequence reads: CASSRQGSYEQYF. CDR3 DNA sequence: TGTGCCAGCAGTCGACAGGGTTCCTACGAGCAGTACTTC.

This clone was counted a single time. The rearrangement links TRBV11-3 to TRBJ1-1; D call uncertain. The CDR3 is made up of 16 amino acids. CDR1 SGHNT and CDR2 YENEEA come from the germline V gene. Between the trimmed V and J ends, which lost 2 bases and 1 base, there was a span of 14 bases. CDR3 sequence reads: CASSLQAWAQNTEAFF. The CDR3 DNA reads as TGTGCCAGCAGCTTACAGGCCTGGGCTCAGAACACTGAAGCTTTCTTT.

The sample holds one count of this clone. The chain uses TRBV7-9 and TRBJ2-7, with D possibly being TRBD1 (6 bases). Between the trimmed V and J ends, which lost 1 base and 6 bases, there was a span of 10 bases. CDR3 length: 13 residues. In germline, CDR1 is SEHNR, CDR2 FQNEAQ (reference sequence). The DNA of the CDR3 is TGTGCCAGCAGCTTAGGACAGGCGACCGAGCAGTACTTC. Protein sequence: CASSLGQATEQYF.

This clone appeared once. V gene TRBV29-1 combines with J gene TRBJ2-3; 9 nucleotides line up with TRBD2. Trimming removed 6 bases from V and 2 bases from J; junction bases left unmatched: 6. Germline V lookup: CDR1 SQVTM, CDR2 ANQGSEA. This CDR3 is 14 amino acids long. The CDR3 loop is CSVGREGYTDTQYF. The CDR3 DNA reads as TGCAGCGTCGGGCGGGAGGGGTACACAGATACGCAGTATTTT.

This chain links TRBV6-6 with TRBJ2-3, with D unresolved. From germline, CDR1 is MNHNY and CDR2 SVGAGI (reference sequence). Trimming cost V 10 bases and J 4 bases, with 12 bases left between them. The CDR3 covers 12 residues. Here the CDR3 reads CAISTVADTQYF. The DNA of the CDR3 is TGTGCCATTTCAACAGTGGCAGATACGCAGTATTTT.

J is TRBJ2-7 and V is TRBV10-3, with 9 nucleotides matching TRBD2. V was clipped by 4 bases and J by 7 bases; unmatched bases: 11. The germline gives CDR1 ENHRY, CDR2 SYGVKD. The CDR3 spans 15 residues. Written as DNA, the CDR3 is TGTGCCATCAGTGGTAGCGGGAGTCTCGGCGGAGAGCAGTACTTC. Its protein product is CAISGSGSLGGEQYF.

The chain uses TRBV6-5 and TRBJ2-2, with D possibly being TRBD2 (6 bases). Germline-derived CDR1 and CDR2 are MNHEY and SVGAGI. V lost 10 bases to trimming and J lost 7 bases, with 22 bases between them. This CDR3 region has 15 residues. CDR3 residues: CAIRGGASRGGELFF. Here the CDR3 DNA reads TGTGCCATTCGGGGCGGGGCCTCCCGGGGCGGGGAGCTGTTTTTT.

This clone is a singleton in its sample. V usage is TRBV30 and J usage is TRBJ2-4; D not certain. Per the germline V gene, CDR1 is GTSNPN and CDR2 is SVGIG (reference sequence). The V and J ends lost 0 bases and 2 bases respectively, with 5 bases between them. The CDR3 consists of 13 residues. CDR3 sequence reads: CAWSVESKNIQYF. In nucleotides, the CDR3 is TGTGCCTGGAGTGTTGAGTCCAAAAACATTCAGTACTTC.